Listed below are T cell receptor beta chains from one sample, sequenced in a study of T cells in Graves' hyperthyroidism and ophthalmopathy. One entry per CDR3 protein, called by TCRdb with MiXCR from the multiplex PCR reads. The sample contains about 370,000 distinct CDR3 sequences, roughly 15% of which appear only once. The sequencing sample was made of blood. These receptors were collected from a woman aged 55-69 years with Graves' ophthalmopathy. Both conserved end residues are part of each CDR3. D genes are given only for firm matches. Some rows mark clone size as missing; the rest say once, few, many or name a class of expanded clone.

cdr3_nt: TGCAGTGCTAGAGACCCTGGGGGAAGGGAGACCCAGTACTTC; cdr3_aa: CSARDPGGRETQYF; clone_size: NA; j_call: TRBJ2-5; v_call: TRBV20-1; d_call: NA
cdr3_nt: TGCAGCGGGGGAGGCCTAGCGGCCTACGAGCAGTACTTC; cdr3_aa: CSGGGLAAYEQYF; clone_size: many; j_call: TRBJ2-7; v_call: TRBV29-1; d_call: TRBD2
cdr3_nt: TGTGCCAGCAGCCCGAACAGGGTGGGGTACGAGCAGTACTTC; cdr3_aa: CASSPNRVGYEQYF; clone_size: many; j_call: TRBJ2-7; v_call: TRBV7-2; d_call: NA
cdr3_nt: TGTGCCAGCAGTTACTCTCCTTGGGCTAGCAGATCCTACGAGCAGTACTTC; cdr3_aa: CASSYSPWASRSYEQYF; clone_size: many; j_call: TRBJ2-7; v_call: TRBV6-2/TRBV6-3; d_call: NA
cdr3_nt: TGTGCCAGTAGTATTACGGGGGAGACCGGGGAGCTGTTTTTT; cdr3_aa: CASSITGETGELFF; clone_size: few; j_call: TRBJ2-2; v_call: TRBV19; d_call: NA
cdr3_nt: TGTGCCAGCAGCCTTGGGACTAGCGGAGATACGCAGTATTTT; cdr3_aa: CASSLGTSGDTQYF; clone_size: few; j_call: TRBJ2-3; v_call: TRBV7-3; d_call: TRBD2
cdr3_nt: TGCAGTGCTCGTCAATTTAATAGCGGGAGGGCCTCAGATACGCAGTATTTT; cdr3_aa: CSARQFNSGRASDTQYF; clone_size: NA; j_call: TRBJ2-3; v_call: TRBV20-1; d_call: TRBD2
cdr3_nt: TGTGCCAGCTCACCACGAGAGGCTAGGGAGACGAACACTGAAGCTTTCTTT; cdr3_aa: CASSPREARETNTEAFF; clone_size: few; j_call: TRBJ1-1; v_call: TRBV18; d_call: NA
cdr3_nt: TGTGCCAGCAGCGTAGGAGAGTCGGGGGCCAACGTCCTGACTTTC; cdr3_aa: CASSVGESGANVLTF; clone_size: few; j_call: TRBJ2-6; v_call: TRBV9; d_call: NA
cdr3_nt: TGTGCCAGCAGCCAAGGTATAGGGGGGAACGTCTACGAGCAGTACTTC; cdr3_aa: CASSQGIGGNVYEQYF; clone_size: NA; j_call: TRBJ2-7; v_call: TRBV4-2; d_call: NA
cdr3_nt: TGCGCCAGCAGTGAGTTTCGGGGGGCTGGCGAGCAGTACTTC; cdr3_aa: CASSEFRGAGEQYF; clone_size: few; j_call: TRBJ2-7; v_call: TRBV10-1; d_call: NA
cdr3_nt: TGTGCCAGCAGTTATCTCCGGGGGGAGCTGTTTTTT; cdr3_aa: CASSYLRGELFF; clone_size: NA; j_call: TRBJ2-2; v_call: TRBV6-2/TRBV6-3; d_call: NA
cdr3_nt: TGTGCCAGCAGCCTGGCCCGACCCTGGGGCTCTGGAAACACCATATATTTT; cdr3_aa: CASSLARPWGSGNTIYF; clone_size: NA; j_call: TRBJ1-3; v_call: TRBV7-8; d_call: NA
cdr3_nt: TGTGCCAGCAGTTACTGGGATGAGCAGTTCTTC; cdr3_aa: CASSYWDEQFF; clone_size: many; j_call: TRBJ2-1; v_call: TRBV6-6; d_call: NA
cdr3_nt: TGTGCCAGCAGCGGAATGGGGGGGCTCTATGGCTGCACCTTC; cdr3_aa: CASSGMGGLYGCTF; clone_size: few; j_call: TRBJ1-2; v_call: TRBV2; d_call: NA
cdr3_nt: TGTGCCAGTAGTATAGGAGAACTGGCGGGAAACTACAATGAGCAGTTCTTC; cdr3_aa: CASSIGELAGNYNEQFF; clone_size: NA; j_call: TRBJ2-1; v_call: TRBV19; d_call: NA
cdr3_nt: TGTGCCAGCACCCAACAAGCTCCCTATGGCTACACCTTC; cdr3_aa: CASTQQAPYGYTF; clone_size: many; j_call: TRBJ1-2; v_call: TRBV6-1; d_call: NA
cdr3_nt: TGTGCCAGCAGCTTTAACAGCGGGAGCACAGATACGCAGTATTTT; cdr3_aa: CASSFNSGSTDTQYF; clone_size: many; j_call: TRBJ2-3; v_call: TRBV7-2; d_call: NA
cdr3_nt: TGTGCCACCAGCAGAGATAACACCCAGCGGTACTTC; cdr3_aa: CATSRDNTQRYF; clone_size: many; j_call: TRBJ2-7; v_call: TRBV15; d_call: NA
cdr3_nt: TGTGCCAGCAGCCCCGGGACAGCGCAAGGAGAAAAACTGTTTTTT; cdr3_aa: CASSPGTAQGEKLFF; clone_size: few; j_call: TRBJ1-4; v_call: TRBV11-2; d_call: TRBD1
cdr3_nt: TGTGCCAGCAGCCAGTCGACAGGACGGGAGCAGTACTTC; cdr3_aa: CASSQSTGREQYF; clone_size: many; j_call: TRBJ2-7; v_call: TRBV3-1; d_call: NA
cdr3_nt: TGTGCCAGCAGTGACGAGTTAGCAGGGGCTTTCTTT; cdr3_aa: CASSDELAGAFF; clone_size: many; j_call: TRBJ1-1; v_call: TRBV2; d_call: NA
cdr3_nt: TGTGCCAGCAGCCCCCCGAGGGGGCGAAGCACCGGGGAGCTGTTTTTT; cdr3_aa: CASSPPRGRSTGELFF; clone_size: NA; j_call: TRBJ2-2; v_call: TRBV5-8; d_call: TRBD1
cdr3_nt: TGCGCCAGCAGCACCTCTGACAGGAACTACGAGCAGTACTTC; cdr3_aa: CASSTSDRNYEQYF; clone_size: many; j_call: TRBJ2-7; v_call: TRBV5-1; d_call: NA
cdr3_nt: TGTGCCAGCTCCGATTCAGGAAACTATGGCTACACCTTC; cdr3_aa: CASSDSGNYGYTF; clone_size: many; j_call: TRBJ1-2; v_call: TRBV3-1; d_call: NA
cdr3_nt: TGTGCCAGCAGTCCTCGCGGGGGGCCCTACAATGAGCAGTTCTTC; cdr3_aa: CASSPRGGPYNEQFF; clone_size: many; j_call: TRBJ2-1; v_call: TRBV12-3/TRBV12-4; d_call: TRBD2
cdr3_nt: TGTGCCAGCAGCGTAGGCCCACCAGAGGGCCCCTACAATGAGCAGTTCTTC; cdr3_aa: CASSVGPPEGPYNEQFF; clone_size: many; j_call: TRBJ2-1; v_call: TRBV9; d_call: NA
cdr3_nt: TGTGCCAGCAGCGTATCTAGCGGGAGCCAATACGAGCAGTACTTC; cdr3_aa: CASSVSSGSQYEQYF; clone_size: few; j_call: TRBJ2-7; v_call: TRBV9; d_call: TRBD2
cdr3_nt: TGTGCCAGCAGCCAGGGGGGACAGAGTGAAAAACTGTTTTTT; cdr3_aa: CASSQGGQSEKLFF; clone_size: few; j_call: TRBJ1-4; v_call: TRBV6-1; d_call: TRBD1
cdr3_nt: TGCAGTGCTCGACAGGGTTCCCACGAGCAGTACTTC; cdr3_aa: CSARQGSHEQYF; clone_size: many; j_call: TRBJ2-7; v_call: TRBV20-1; d_call: TRBD1
cdr3_nt: TGTGCCACCAAGGGTGGGGACACCCACTCCTACAATGAGCAGTTCTTC; cdr3_aa: CATKGGDTHSYNEQFF; clone_size: many; j_call: TRBJ2-1; v_call: TRBV6-1; d_call: NA
cdr3_nt: TGTGCCAGCAGCTTAGTGATAGCGGGAGATTCCTACAATGAGCAGTTCTTC; cdr3_aa: CASSLVIAGDSYNEQFF; clone_size: NA; j_call: TRBJ2-1; v_call: TRBV11-3; d_call: TRBD2